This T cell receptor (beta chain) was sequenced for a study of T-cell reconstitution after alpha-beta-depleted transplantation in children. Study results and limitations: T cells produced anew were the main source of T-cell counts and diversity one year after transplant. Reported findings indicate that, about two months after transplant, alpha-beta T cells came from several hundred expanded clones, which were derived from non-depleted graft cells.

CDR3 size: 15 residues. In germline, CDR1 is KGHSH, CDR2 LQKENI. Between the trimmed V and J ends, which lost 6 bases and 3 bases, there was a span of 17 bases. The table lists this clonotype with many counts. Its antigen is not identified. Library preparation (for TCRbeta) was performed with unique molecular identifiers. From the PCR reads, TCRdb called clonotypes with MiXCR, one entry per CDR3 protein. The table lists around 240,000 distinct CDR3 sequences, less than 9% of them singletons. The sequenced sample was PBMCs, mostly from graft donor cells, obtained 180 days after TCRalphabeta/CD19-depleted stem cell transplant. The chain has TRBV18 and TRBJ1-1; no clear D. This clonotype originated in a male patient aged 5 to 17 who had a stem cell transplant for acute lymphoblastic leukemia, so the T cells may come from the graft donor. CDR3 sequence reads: CASSLLGVSDTEAFF. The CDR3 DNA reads TGTGCCAGCTCTCTCTTAGGAGTCTCGGACACTGAAGCTTTCTTT.